This T cell receptor beta chain was captured in a study of T cells in Graves' hyperthyroidism and ophthalmopathy. This clonotype was picked up many times. Its antigen remains unknown. At one of its ends the junction is not consistent with the germline gene, which may arise from a read error. General study points: Most thyroid clonotypes expanded above 0.001 appeared in blood too.

Each person with ophthalmopathy scored at least 3 on the Clinical Activity Score, reached NOSPECS grade 4 or higher, and had been ill under 3 months. Exclusion of patients followed from uncontrolled infection, other autoimmune disease, pregnancy or lactation. Isolation of PBMCs was performed on 9.5 to 10 ml fresh peripheral blood. The CDR3 is made up of 15 amino acids. Germline CDR1 is WNHNN and CDR2 is SYGVQD (reference sequence). Amplification targeted TCR beta CDR3 regions from RNA transcripts. During a first-round RT-PCR of the TCR CDR3, the HTBI primer set was used. In TCRdb, the multiplex PCR reads were re-called with MiXCR into one record per CDR3 protein. The repertoire consists of about 400,000 distinct CDR3 sequences, with over 12% occurring once and the leading ten covering 25% to 30%.

J is TRBJ2-7 and V is TRBV10-1; TRBD2 matches at 8 bases. The receptor was derived from a man between 45 and 60 years old with Graves' ophthalmopathy. Source material: blood. CDR3 bases: TGCGCCAACAGTGAGTCGGGAGGGACTACCTACGAGCAGTACTTC. Amino acid sequence: CANSESGGTTYEQYF.